This T cell receptor beta chain was identified during a study of T cell responses to AZD1222 COVID-19 vaccine (dated by TCRdb to the early 2020s). Context from the whole study: AZD1222 recipients given second doses at about 4 weeks or at about 12 weeks were pooled, since spike-specific TCR depth and breadth were not found to differ between the two schedules. TCR sequencing was performed for over 230 trial participants, of whom about 200 were given two doses of AZD1222 and approximately 25 were given two doses of MenACWY control vaccine. Trial participants were enrolled by age into 18-55, 56-69 and 70-plus year subgroups, with 148, 28 and 57 TCR-sequenced participants respectively. On the study overall, not on this receptor specifically: Spike-specific TCR breadth and depth rose significantly after two AZD1222 doses compared with day 0 and with MenACWY recipients. Because no day 14 peak-response samples were available, repertoires were characterized only after the peak T cell response. The 56-69-year group was small, and its depth increase did not reach significance, likely because of low power. Participants were mostly white British and included more females than males, and it was suggested by the authors that clonal diversity may have been underestimated. The vaccine-associated CD4 TCRs covered the entire spike protein, and the dominant responses fell in regions 160-218 and 743-854. Reportedly, close to half of the unique spike-specific TCRs recognized epitopes lying outside the regions that are mutated in the B.1.351 and B.1.1.7 variants. Conclusions about previously exposed vaccinees are limited because only six or seven AZD1222 recipients were SARS-CoV-2 seropositive at baseline.

From the cysteine up to the phenylalanine, the CDR3 has a length of 15 residues. The CDR3 DNA has 45 bases and is translated from base 1. Trimming at the junction amounts to 5 bases on V and 1 base on J, and the germline ends lie 15 bases apart. Sequences SEHNR (CDR1) and FQNEAQ (CDR2) are obtained from the germline V gene (reference sequence). The intended sense of this specimen's time point label: baseline before first vaccination. Vaccinee samples were obtained from the UK trials COV001 and COV002, which included a single-blind randomized controlled phase 2/3 trial of AZD1222 (ChAdOx1 nCoV-19) in healthy adults. Trial participant PBMC samples were collected at day 0 and day 28 after the second dose for TCRbeta chain sequencing. The CDR3 regions of human TCRbeta chains were analyzed by immunosequencing. The authors processed their data as follows. TCRs in the repertoires were matched against a reference library of SARS-CoV-2-specific TCRs that had been generated with the MIRA antigen-specificity platform. Breadth meant the fraction of unique TCRs that were SARS-CoV-2-associated, whereas depth meant the fraction of total T cells that were SARS-CoV-2-associated. Each spike-specific TCR was assigned to its reactive spike region and to a CD4 or CD8 class using the MIRA data. Log10-transformed breadth and depth values were compared by one-way ANOVA with Sidak's multiple comparisons tests. The table was pulled from immuneACCESS by TCRdb, which kept in-frame rearrangements only. Such tables lose some clones; where checked, under half of the loss comes from unresolved V genes, and the rest has no known cause. D and trimming were read from the DNA, whereas the V and J calls and clone size are those reported in that table. The sample has approximately 260,000 clones on record, approximately 95% of them singletons. Around 0.6% of the sample is taken by the ten largest.

Remarks on this clone: Its antigen is unknown. Nothing much larger sits one base from this clone, and base qualities are not available.

The rearrangement joined TRBV7-9 to TRBJ2-7; the best D guess is TRBD1, with 6 bases matching. The source of this sequence is an adult in good health. The specimen comprised peripheral blood, sampled on day 0 of AZD1222 vaccination. The CDR3 protein is CASSHTRDTSYEQYF. The sequenced DNA: TGTGCCAGCAGCCACACCCGGGACACATCCTACGAGCAGTACTTC.